Listed here are 21 T cell receptor beta chains from one sample, sequenced in a study of Tregs in tolerant kidney transplant recipients. Clones were sequenced by immunoSEQ multiplex PCR, and TCRdb holds only the in-frame ones, with some missing. The sample includes some 90,000 clones, approximately 94% of them seen just once. The sample taken for sequencing was CD8+ T cells from blood. The receptor set was obtained from a human donor in good health.

The sample holds one count of this clone. The chain has TRBV6-1 and TRBJ1-2, with D uncertain. Trimming left V 2 bases short and J 2 bases short, with 9 bases between. The CDR3 spans 14 residues. Germline loops: CDR1 MNHNS, CDR2 SASEGT. The CDR3, as DNA: TGTGCCAGCAGTGAACGGACCGCAAACTATGGCTACACCTTC. Translation gives CASSERTANYGYTF.

This clone was observed a few times. The CDR3 loop reads CASSLGGQPQHF. CDR3 nucleotide sequence: TGTGCCAGCAGCTTAGGGGGCCAGCCCCAGCATTTT. The rearrangement links TRBV11-2 to TRBJ1-5; tentative D call: TRBD1 (5 bases). V lost 1 base and J lost 7, with 5 bases in between. The CDR3 has 12 amino acids. Germline V lookup: CDR1 SGHAT, CDR2 FQNNGV.

The rearrangement uses TRBV19 and TRBJ1-1; the D is unclear. V dropped 7 bases and J dropped 6 bases, with 18 bases sitting between them. CDR3 length equals 14 residues. Germline CDR1 LNHDA, CDR2 SQIVND (reference sequence). The CDR3: CASNPGGPASEAFF. The CDR3 coding sequence is TGTGCCAGTAACCCCGGAGGCCCAGCATCTGAAGCTTTCTTT.

The gene calls are TRBV12-5 and TRBJ1-5; D may be TRBD1 (6 bases). This CDR3 is 14 amino acids long. Germline values: CDR1 LGHNT, CDR2 FRNRAP. The V end lost 2 bases, the J end lost 7 bases, and 12 bases lay between the germline ends. The CDR3 nucleotides read TGTGCTAGTGGTTTGCTAGGGAGGGGGCAGCCCCAGCATTTT. Its protein product is CASGLLGRGQPQHF.

This rearrangement joins TRBV30 to TRBJ2-4, with D hard to call. The V and J ends lost 4 bases and 0 bases respectively, with 22 bases between them. This CDR3 has 18 residues. Per the germline V gene, CDR1 is GTSNPN and CDR2 is SVGIG (reference sequence). In nucleotides, the CDR3 is TGTGCCTGGACCCCCCCCTTCTACACCATCAAAGCCAAAAACATTCAGTACTTC. Its translation: CAWTPPFYTIKAKNIQYF.

This chain links TRBV10-1 with TRBJ2-7, with 8 bases fitting TRBD1. Germline trimming cut 6 bases from V and 5 bases from J; bases unmatched to any gene: 6. The CDR3 contains 13 residues. CDR1 and CDR2 from the germline V gene are WNHNN and SYGVQD (reference sequence). For the CDR3, the DNA is TGCGCCAGCAGGGCGACAGGGGCGGACGAGCAGTACTTC. Its translation is CASRATGADEQYF.

This sequence joins TRBV4-1 and TRBJ1-5; D gene uncertain. The CDR3 consists of 15 residues. V was pared by 0 bases and J by 4 bases, with 10 bases between. Germline V gene data show CDR1 as MGHRA and CDR2 as YSYEKL. The CDR3 coding sequence is TGCGCCAGCAGCCAAGATACCCGCTTTAATCAGCCCCAGCATTTT. Its protein product is CASSQDTRFNQPQHF.

The gene calls are TRBV2 and TRBJ2-2; perhaps TRBD1 as D (7 bases). The CDR3 loop spans 16 amino acids. Germline CDR1 is SNHLY and CDR2 is FYNNEI. V was clipped by 6 bases and J by 5 bases, with 19 bases between them. CDR3 sequence (DNA): TGTGCCAGCAGAGGGGCGGGACAGCCAGGGACCGGGGAGCTGTTTTTT. Its translation is CASRGAGQPGTGELFF.

This clone was detected only once. The V call is TRBV27, the J call TRBJ1-2, with TRBD1 identical over 8 bases. The CDR3 loop spans 17 amino acids. V shed 6 bases and J 6 bases; nucleotides not matched to a gene: 18. Germline-derived CDR1 and CDR2 are MNHEY and SMNVEV (reference sequence). CDR3 sequence reads: CASSPIDRGTIRDGYTF. In DNA, the CDR3 is TGTGCCAGCAGCCCTATTGACAGGGGTACAATTAGGGATGGCTACACCTTC.

This chain uses TRBV6-4 with TRBJ2-1; D is possibly TRBD2 (7 bases). The V end was cut by 3 bases, the J end by 6 bases, with 12 bases between. There are 14 residues in the CDR3. Looked up from germline, CDR1 is MRHNA and CDR2 is SNTAGT. CDR3 in amino acids: CASSDGGGGNEQFF. The CDR3 DNA reads as TGTGCCAGCAGTGATGGGGGGGGCGGCAATGAGCAGTTCTTC.

V gene TRBV5-1 combines with J gene TRBJ1-5; D is ambiguous. V was clipped by 5 bases and J by 1 base, with 13 bases between them. The CDR3 consists of 15 residues. Germline V gene data show CDR1 as SGHRS and CDR2 as YFSETQ. CDR3 sequence reads: CASRRNSGSNQPQHF. The CDR3, as DNA: TGCGCCAGCAGGAGGAACTCCGGGAGCAATCAGCCCCAGCATTTT.

The chain recombines TRBV11-2 with TRBJ2-1; possible D gene TRBD1, 6 bases. This CDR3 spans 17 amino acids. Trimming stripped 1 base from V and 0 bases from J, with 13 bases between. Germline V gene data show CDR1 as SGHAT and CDR2 as FQNNGV. The CDR3 sequence is CASSLGEGVPSYNEQFF. Here the CDR3 DNA reads TGTGCCAGCAGCTTAGGTGAGGGGGTACCCTCCTACAATGAGCAGTTCTTC.

V and J are TRBV21-1 and TRBJ2-7; the table's TRBD2 call for D was not verified on the DNA. TRBV21-1 is classified as a pseudogene. This CDR3 contains 15 residues. CDR3 sequence (DNA): TGTGCCAGCAGGGGGCGGGTAGCGGTGACCTACGAGCAGTACTTC. As protein: CASRGRVAVTYEQYF.

CDR3: CASTLGGLTEAFF. The CDR3 DNA reads TGTGCCAGCACGCTCGGGGGGCTCACTGAAGCTTTCTTT. This chain links TRBV2 with TRBJ1-1, with D possibly being TRBD1 (6 bases). The CDR3 length is 13 residues. V shed 7 bases and J shed 4 bases, with 13 bases lying between them. Germline assignment: CDR1 SNHLY and CDR2 FYNNEI.

This sequence joins TRBV5-4 and TRBJ2-7; unclear D gene. Germline V gene lookup returns CDR1 SGHNT and CDR2 YYREEE (reference sequence). The CDR3 totals 14 residues. With 0 bases removed from V and 0 bases from J, the gap between germline ends came to 7 bases. CDR3 DNA sequence: TGTGCCAGCAGCTTGGAATTCAGCTCCTACGAGCAGTACTTC. This gives the protein CASSLEFSSYEQYF.

This rearrangement joins TRBV2 to TRBJ1-4; D is possibly TRBD1 (6 bases). Trimming cost V 11 bases and J 5 bases, with 15 bases left between them. Per germline, CDR1 SNHLY and CDR2 FYNNEI. The CDR3 extends over 13 amino acids. The CDR3 loop is CAGRQAKNEKLFF. CDR3 coding DNA: TGTGCCGGAAGACAGGCTAAGAATGAAAAACTGTTTTTT.

The chain links TRBV13 to TRBJ1-1, with TRBD1 matching over 7 bases. The V and J ends lost 2 bases and 0 bases, in that order; junction bases with no gene match: 3. Germline CDR1 PRHDT, CDR2 FYEKMQ (reference sequence). The CDR3 is 15 amino acids. CDR3 DNA sequence: TGTGCCAGCAGCTTACACAGGGGTATGAACACTGAAGCTTTCTTT. It specifies CASSLHRGMNTEAFF. The variable domain in full, with the rest retrieved from reference TRBV13 and TRBJ1-1, is AAGVIQSPRHLIKEKRETATLKCYPIPRHDTVYWYQQGPGQDPQFLISFYEKMQSDKGSIPDRFSAQQFSDYHSELNMSSLELGDSALYFCASSLHRGMNTEAFFGQGTRLTVV.

The chain employs TRBV27 and TRBJ2-7; either TRBD1 or TRBD2 may fit D (6 bases each). The ends were cut back, 6 bases at V and 2 bases at J, with 17 bases in the middle. This CDR3 is 15 amino acids long. Looked up from germline, CDR1 is MNHEY and CDR2 is SMNVEV (reference sequence). In DNA, the CDR3 is TGTGCCAGCAGCCCTTTGGGGGGACATACCTACGAGCAGTACTTC. It yields the protein CASSPLGGHTYEQYF.

The chain carries TRBV30 and TRBJ2-1, with D uncertain. The germline V gene has CDR1 GTSNPN and CDR2 SVGIG (reference sequence). Deletions cut 2 bases from V and 6 bases from J, with 8 bases between. The CDR3 length is 12 residues. The CDR3 protein is CAWSLNSNEQFF. The DNA for the CDR3 is TGTGCCTGGAGTCTCAACAGCAATGAGCAGTTCTTC.

The chain links TRBV11-2 to TRBJ2-1; TRBD1 matches at 7 bases. The length of the CDR3 is 16 residues. J lost 7 bases, V lost 3 bases, and 12 bases had no gene match. CDR1 is SGHAT, CDR2 FQNNGV, per germline. The CDR3 here is CASSFPGGMVGNEQFF. As DNA, the CDR3 is TGTGCCAGCAGCTTTCCAGGGGGTATGGTTGGAAATGAGCAGTTCTTC.

The CDR3 nucleotides are TGTGCCACTCGGACAGGACCCACAGATACGCAGTATTTT. Its translation is CATRTGPTDTQYF. The chain recombines TRBV6-1 with TRBJ2-3; 7 nucleotides match TRBD1. Looked up from germline, CDR1 is MNHNS and CDR2 is SASEGT. Losses at the gene ends were 10 bases for V and 2 bases for J; bases not matched to a gene: 6. The CDR3 runs 13 residues.